This TCR beta chain was retrieved from a study of T cell changes during pregnancy in multiple sclerosis. This CDR3 spans 14 amino acids. From germline, CDR1 is MNHNY and CDR2 SVGAGI (reference sequence). V dropped 7 bases and J dropped 0 bases, with 12 bases sitting between them. Clones were sequenced by immunoSEQ multiplex PCR, and TCRdb holds only the in-frame ones, with some missing. The sample yields approximately 33,000 clones, 88% seen once. Only a few counts were recorded for this clone. Material: CD4+ T cells from peripheral blood mononuclear cells, obtained in the first trimester of pregnancy. The chain joins TRBV6-6 to TRBJ1-1; D is undetermined. The clonotype was recovered from a female donor in good health, enrolled as a control in a pregnancy study. CDR3 in DNA: TGTGCCAGCACCCCGGAGCTCATGAACACTGAAGCTTTCTTT. Translated, it gives CASTPELMNTEAFF.